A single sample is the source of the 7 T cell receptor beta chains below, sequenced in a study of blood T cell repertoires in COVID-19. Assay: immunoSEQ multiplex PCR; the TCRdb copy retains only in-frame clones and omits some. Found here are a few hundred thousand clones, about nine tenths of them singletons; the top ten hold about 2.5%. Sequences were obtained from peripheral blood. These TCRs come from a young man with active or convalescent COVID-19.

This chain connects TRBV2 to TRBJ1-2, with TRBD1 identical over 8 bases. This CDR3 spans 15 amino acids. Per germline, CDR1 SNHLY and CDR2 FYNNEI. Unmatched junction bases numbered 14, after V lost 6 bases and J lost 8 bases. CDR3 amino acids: CASSLVWAGGAGYTF. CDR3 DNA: TGTGCCAGCAGCCTAGTTTGGGCAGGGGGCGCGGGCTACACCTTC.

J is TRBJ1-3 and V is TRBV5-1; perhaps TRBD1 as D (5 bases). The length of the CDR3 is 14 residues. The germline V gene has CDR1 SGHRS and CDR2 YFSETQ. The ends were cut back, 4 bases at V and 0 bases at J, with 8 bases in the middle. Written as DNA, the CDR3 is TGCGCCAGCAGCGTGACAGACTCTGGAAACACCATATATTTT. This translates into CASSVTDSGNTIYF.

CDR3 sequence reads: CASSEDRGQETQYF. In DNA form, the CDR3 reads TGTGCCAGCAGTGAGGACAGGGGGCAAGAGACCCAGTACTTC. This sequence joins TRBV2 and TRBJ2-5, with 10 bases aligning to TRBD1. CDR1 and CDR2 (germline): SNHLY, FYNNEI. This CDR3 contains 14 residues. V lost 3 bases and J lost 2; bases outside the gene matches: 0.

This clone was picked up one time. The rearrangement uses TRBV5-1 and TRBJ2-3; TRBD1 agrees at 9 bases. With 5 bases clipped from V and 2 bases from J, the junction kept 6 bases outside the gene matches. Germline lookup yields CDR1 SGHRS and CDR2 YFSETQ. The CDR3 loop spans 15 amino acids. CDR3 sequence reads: CASRGDRAITDTQYF. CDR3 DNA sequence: TGCGCCAGCAGGGGGGACAGGGCCATCACAGATACGCAGTATTTT.

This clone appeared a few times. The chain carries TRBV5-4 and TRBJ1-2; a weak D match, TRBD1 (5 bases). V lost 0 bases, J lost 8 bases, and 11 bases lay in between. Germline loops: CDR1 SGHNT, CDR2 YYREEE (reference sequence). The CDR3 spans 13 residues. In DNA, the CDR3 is TGTGCCAGCAGCTTGGGCGGGGGTCGCGGCTACACCTTC. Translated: CASSLGGGRGYTF. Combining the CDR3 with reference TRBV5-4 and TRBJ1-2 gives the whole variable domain ETGVTQSPTHLIKTRGQQVTLRCSSQSGHNTVSWYQQALGQGPQFIFQYYREEENGRGNFPPRFSGLQFPNYSSELNVNALELDDSALYLCASSLGGGRGYTFGSGTRLTVV.

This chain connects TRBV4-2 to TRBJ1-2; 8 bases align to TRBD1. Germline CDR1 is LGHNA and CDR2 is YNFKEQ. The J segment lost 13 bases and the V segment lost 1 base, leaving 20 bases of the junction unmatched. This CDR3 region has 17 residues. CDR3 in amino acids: CASSQAVFGDGQGAGTF. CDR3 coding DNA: TGTGCCAGCAGCCAAGCGGTCTTTGGGGATGGTCAGGGGGCGGGCACCTTC.

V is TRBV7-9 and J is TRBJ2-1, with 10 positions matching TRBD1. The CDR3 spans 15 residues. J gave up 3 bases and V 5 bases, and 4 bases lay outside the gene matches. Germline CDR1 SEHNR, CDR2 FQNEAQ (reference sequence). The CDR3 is CASSPTGGYYNEQFF. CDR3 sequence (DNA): TGTGCCAGCAGCCCGACAGGGGGCTACTACAATGAGCAGTTCTTC.